This paragraph covers one T cell receptor (beta chain) sequence. Its antigen is unknown. No much larger clone is present one base from it, and per-base qualities are unavailable. These data come from a study of OX40 agonist ivuxolimab in advanced cancers. Background on the whole study: Ivuxolimab was a fully human IgG2 agonistic monoclonal antibody targeting the costimulatory receptor OX40 (CD134). Prior anti-PD-1, anti-PD-L1 or anti-CTLA-4 therapy was permitted, and approximately 41% of dose-escalation patients had received checkpoint inhibitors. Of the roughly 51 patients in dose escalation, about 20 had hepatocellular carcinoma, some 15 had melanoma, 9 had renal cell carcinoma and 9 had head and neck cancer. Partial responses occurred in three dose-escalation patients: two with cutaneous melanoma and one with hepatocellular carcinoma. The purpose of peripheral TCRbeta sequencing was to test whether ivuxolimab changed TCR sequence diversity and led to clonal T-cell expansion. The paper reports the monotherapy dose-escalation portion (N ≈ 50 patients) of the phase I ivuxolimab trial. Intravenous ivuxolimab was administered to patients every 2 weeks at six dose levels: 0.01, 0.1, 0.3, 1.5, 3 and 10 mg/kg. A male proportion of 82.7% and a mean age of around 60 years, ranging from about 20 to 79, were recorded for the dose-escalation cohort.

From its cysteine to its phenylalanine, the CDR3 spans 17 amino acids. The sequence is cut down to CDR3 DNA, 51 bases in frame from base 1. Broad study findings and their caveats: After ivuxolimab, expanded clones were on average more numerous among CD8+ T cells than among CD4+ T cells. Which antigens the clonally expanded peripheral T cells were specific for was not determined. In the 0.1-3.0 mg/kg groups, partial responders were among the patients with the lowest normalized peripheral clonal expansion, particularly in CD8+ T cells. At doses from 0.1 to 3.0 mg/kg, clonal expansion was seen in both CD4+ and CD8+ blood T cells between baseline and week 6. Low levels of normalized T-cell clonal expansion were also seen in some patients who did not respond.

Patients with a history of autoimmune disease or receiving systemic immunosuppression were excluded from the trial. Peripheral blood for TCR sequencing was collected from all dose cohorts at baseline, on cycle 4 day 1, and on cycle 7 day 1. Samples were obtained from an open-label, multicenter, first-in-human phase I dose-escalation trial of ivuxolimab. Adults with locally advanced or metastatic head and neck squamous cell, hepatocellular, melanoma or renal cell carcinoma were enrolled in the trial. Before TCR sequencing, CD4+ T cells and CD8+ T cells from peripheral blood were sorted into separate populations. For sequencing of the TCRbeta CDR3 region, genomic DNA was extracted from the sorted cells. The immunoSEQ Assay was used for sequencing of TCRbeta CDR3 regions. Not all clones reach the TCRdb copy of this immuneACCESS table, which keeps in-frame sequences only. Checked studies attribute under half of the gap to unresolved V genes and leave the rest unexplained. In all, the sample holds some 38,000 clones, and 85% to 90% of those were seen once. The ten largest account for 0.5% to 0.65% of the sample.

The chain joins TRBV21-1 to TRBJ2-6. TRBV21-1 is a recognized pseudogene. The clonotype comes from an adult with an advanced solid tumor such as melanoma, head and neck, liver or kidney cancer. The starting material was CD4+ or CD8+ T cells sorted from blood, obtained in a trial of the OX40 agonist ivuxolimab. The CDR3 reads as follows: CASRWVIQQSRANVLTF. In nucleotides, the sequence is TGTGCCAGCAGATGGGTAATACAACAAAGTCGGGCCAACGTCCTGACTTTC.